The subject of this entry is one T cell receptor beta chain. The target antigen is unknown. The data originate from a study of CXCR3-negative and CXCR3-positive naive CD8 T cells. General study findings and limits: TRB CDR3 hydrophobicity was greater in CXCR3-positive naive cells than in CXCR3-negative naive cells. Memory cells showed distinct TRBV-TRBJ patterns, while the two naive subsets matched. PBMCs showed partially decreased CXCR3 expression after cryopreservation, and most assays used fresh PBMCs.

Researchers sorted some 300,000 cells of each CD8+ T cell subset in triplicate. Naive CD8+ T lymphocytes were specified as CD45RO-CCR7+CD27+CD95-. The TRB cDNA libraries were prepared by 5' RACE with UMI labels. TCRdb re-called the 5' RACE reads; every CDR3 protein appears as one record, without DNA. Its listing shows about 130,000 distinct CDR3 sequences. CDR1 is MNHEY, CDR2 SMNVEV, per germline (reference sequence). This CDR3 contains 17 residues. Sequenced input: naive CXCR3+ CD8+ T cells from blood. Subset noted: CD45RO-CCR7+CD27+CD95- naive CD8+ T cells expressing CXCR3 (TNR3+). This TCR derives from a human donor in good health. Some clones in this sample may be carry-over from other donors' samples. The chain has TRBV27 and TRBJ2-1; TCRdb returns TRBD2, unconfirmable since there is no DNA. CDR3 protein: CASSPILARGVVNEQFF.